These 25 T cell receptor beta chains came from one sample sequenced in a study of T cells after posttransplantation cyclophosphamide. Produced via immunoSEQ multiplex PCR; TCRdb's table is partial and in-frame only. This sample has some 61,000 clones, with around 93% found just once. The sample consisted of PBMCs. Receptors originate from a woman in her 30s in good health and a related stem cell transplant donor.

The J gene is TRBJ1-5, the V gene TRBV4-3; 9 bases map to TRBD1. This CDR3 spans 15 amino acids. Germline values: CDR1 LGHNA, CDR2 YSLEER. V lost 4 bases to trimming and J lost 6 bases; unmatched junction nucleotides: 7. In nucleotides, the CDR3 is TGCGCCAGCAGCCCCTTAGCGGGACAGGGTCAGCCCCAGCATTTT. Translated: CASSPLAGQGQPQHF.

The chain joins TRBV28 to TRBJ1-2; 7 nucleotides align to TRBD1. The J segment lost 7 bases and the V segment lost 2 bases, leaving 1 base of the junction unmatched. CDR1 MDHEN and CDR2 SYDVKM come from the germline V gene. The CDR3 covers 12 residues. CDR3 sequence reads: CASSLAGGGYTF. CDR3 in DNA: TGTGCCAGCAGTTTAGCAGGGGGTGGCTACACCTTC.

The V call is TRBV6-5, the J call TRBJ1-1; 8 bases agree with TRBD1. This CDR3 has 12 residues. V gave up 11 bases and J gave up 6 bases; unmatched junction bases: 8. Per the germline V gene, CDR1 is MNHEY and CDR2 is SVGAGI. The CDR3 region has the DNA TGTGCCGCGGGCAGGGGGCAGCCTGAAGCTTTCTTT. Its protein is CAAGRGQPEAFF.

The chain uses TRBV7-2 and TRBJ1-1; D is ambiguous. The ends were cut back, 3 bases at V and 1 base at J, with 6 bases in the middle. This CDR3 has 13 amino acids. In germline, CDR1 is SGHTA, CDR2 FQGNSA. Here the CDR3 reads CASSFGGNTEAFF. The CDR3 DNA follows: TGTGCCAGCAGCTTCGGAGGGAACACTGAAGCTTTCTTT.

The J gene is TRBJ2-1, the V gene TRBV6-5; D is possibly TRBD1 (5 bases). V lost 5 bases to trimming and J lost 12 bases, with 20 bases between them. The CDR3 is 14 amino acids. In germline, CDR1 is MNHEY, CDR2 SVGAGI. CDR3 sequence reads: CASSPGADATGQFF. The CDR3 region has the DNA TGTGCCAGCAGTCCCGGAGCAGACGCCACAGGGCAGTTCTTC.

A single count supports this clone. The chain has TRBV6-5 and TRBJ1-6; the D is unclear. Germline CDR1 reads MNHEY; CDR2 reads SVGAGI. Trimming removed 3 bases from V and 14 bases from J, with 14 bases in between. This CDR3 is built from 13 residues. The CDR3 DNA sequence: TGTGCCAGCAGTTATTCGGACTTAAGAGCCCTCCACTTT. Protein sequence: CASSYSDLRALHF.

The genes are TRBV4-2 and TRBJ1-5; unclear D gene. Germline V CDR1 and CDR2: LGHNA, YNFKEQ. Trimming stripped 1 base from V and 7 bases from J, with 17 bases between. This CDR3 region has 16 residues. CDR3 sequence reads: CASSQVFSQGKQPQHF. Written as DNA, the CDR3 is TGTGCCAGCAGCCAAGTCTTTTCCCAAGGGAAACAGCCCCAGCATTTT.

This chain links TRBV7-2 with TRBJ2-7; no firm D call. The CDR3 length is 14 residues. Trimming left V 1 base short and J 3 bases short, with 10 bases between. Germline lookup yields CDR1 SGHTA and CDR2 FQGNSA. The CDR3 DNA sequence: TGTGCCAGCAGCTTAGGAAGGGCTATCTACGAGCAGTACTTC. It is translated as CASSLGRAIYEQYF.

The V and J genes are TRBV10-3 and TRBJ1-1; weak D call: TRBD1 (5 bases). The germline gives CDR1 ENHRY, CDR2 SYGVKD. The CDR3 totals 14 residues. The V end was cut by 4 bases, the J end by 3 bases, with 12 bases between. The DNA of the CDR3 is TGTGCCATCAGTGCAGGGTTTGGTGACACTGAAGCTTTCTTT. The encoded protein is CAISAGFGDTEAFF.

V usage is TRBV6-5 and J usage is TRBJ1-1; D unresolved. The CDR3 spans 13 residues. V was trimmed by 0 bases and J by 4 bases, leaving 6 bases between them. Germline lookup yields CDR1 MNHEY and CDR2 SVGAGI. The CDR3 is CASSYSGFTEAFF. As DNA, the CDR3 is TGTGCCAGCAGTTACTCTGGCTTCACTGAAGCTTTCTTT.

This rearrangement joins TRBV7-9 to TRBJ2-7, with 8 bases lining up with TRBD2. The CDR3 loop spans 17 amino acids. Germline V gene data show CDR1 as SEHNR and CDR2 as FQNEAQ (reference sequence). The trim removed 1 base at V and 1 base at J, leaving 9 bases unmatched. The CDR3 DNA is TGTGCCAGCAGCTTAGGGGGTGGGGCGGGGGGTTCCTACGAGCAGTACTTC. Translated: CASSLGGGAGGSYEQYF.

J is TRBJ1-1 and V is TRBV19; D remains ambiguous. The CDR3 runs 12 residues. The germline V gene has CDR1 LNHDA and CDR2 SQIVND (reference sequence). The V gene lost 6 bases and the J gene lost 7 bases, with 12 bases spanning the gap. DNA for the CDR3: TGTGCCAGTAGGTCCTTTGGACTTGAAGCTTTCTTT. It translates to CASRSFGLEAFF.

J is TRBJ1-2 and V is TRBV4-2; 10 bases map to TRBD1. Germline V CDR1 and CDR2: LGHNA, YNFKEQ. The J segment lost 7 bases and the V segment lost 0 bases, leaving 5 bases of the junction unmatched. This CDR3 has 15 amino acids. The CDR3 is CASSQETGGAGGYTF. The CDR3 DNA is TGTGCCAGCAGCCAAGAGACAGGGGGCGCGGGTGGCTACACCTTC.

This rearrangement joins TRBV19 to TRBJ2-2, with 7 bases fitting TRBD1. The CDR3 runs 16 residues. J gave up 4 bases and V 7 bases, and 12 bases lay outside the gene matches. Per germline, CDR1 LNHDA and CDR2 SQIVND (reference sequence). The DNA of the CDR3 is TGTGCCAGTATTAATACCGGGACAGACCTCACCGGGGAGCTGTTTTTT. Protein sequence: CASINTGTDLTGELFF.

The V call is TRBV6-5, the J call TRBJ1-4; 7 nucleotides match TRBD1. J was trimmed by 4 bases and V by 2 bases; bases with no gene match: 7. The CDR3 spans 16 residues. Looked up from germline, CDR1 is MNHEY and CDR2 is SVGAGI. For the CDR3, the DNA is TGTGCCAGCAGTTACACCCCGGGACAGATTAATGAAAAACTGTTTTTT. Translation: CASSYTPGQINEKLFF.

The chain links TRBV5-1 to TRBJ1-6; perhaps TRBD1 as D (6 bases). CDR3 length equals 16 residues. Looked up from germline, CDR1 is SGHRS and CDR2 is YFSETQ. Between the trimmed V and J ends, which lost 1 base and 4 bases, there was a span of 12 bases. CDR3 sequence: CASSLTTGFYNSPLHF. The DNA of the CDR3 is TGCGCCAGCAGCTTGACAACAGGGTTTTATAATTCACCCCTCCACTTT.

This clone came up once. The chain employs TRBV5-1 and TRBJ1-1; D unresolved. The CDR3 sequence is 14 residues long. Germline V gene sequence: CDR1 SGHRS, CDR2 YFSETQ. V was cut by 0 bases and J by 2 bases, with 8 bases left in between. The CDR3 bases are TGCGCCAGCAGCTTGGGGCAGACCAACACTGAAGCTTTCTTT. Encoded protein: CASSLGQTNTEAFF.

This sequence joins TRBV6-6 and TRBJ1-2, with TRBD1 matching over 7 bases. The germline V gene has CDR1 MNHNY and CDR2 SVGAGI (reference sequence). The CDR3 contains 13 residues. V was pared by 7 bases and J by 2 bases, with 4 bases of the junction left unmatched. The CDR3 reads CASTSTGNYGYTF. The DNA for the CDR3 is TGTGCCAGCACCTCGACAGGGAACTATGGCTACACCTTC.

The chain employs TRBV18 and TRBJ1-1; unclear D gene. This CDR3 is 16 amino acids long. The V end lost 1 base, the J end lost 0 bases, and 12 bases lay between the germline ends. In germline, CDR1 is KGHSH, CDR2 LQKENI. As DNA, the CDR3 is TGTGCCAGCTCACCACTGGCGGCAACTTTGAACACTGAAGCTTTCTTT. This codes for CASSPLAATLNTEAFF.

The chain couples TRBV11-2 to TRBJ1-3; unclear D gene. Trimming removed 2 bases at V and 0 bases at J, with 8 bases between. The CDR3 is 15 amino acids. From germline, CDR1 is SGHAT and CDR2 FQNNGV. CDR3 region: CASSLISFSGNTIYF. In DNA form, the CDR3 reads TGTGCCAGCAGCTTAATATCTTTCTCTGGAAACACCATATATTTT.

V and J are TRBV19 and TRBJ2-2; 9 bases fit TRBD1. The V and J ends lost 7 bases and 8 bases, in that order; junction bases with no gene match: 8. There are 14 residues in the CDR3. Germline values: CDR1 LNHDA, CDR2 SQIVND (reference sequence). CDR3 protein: CASTLNRGPGELFF. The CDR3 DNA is TGTGCCAGTACCCTGAACAGGGGGCCGGGGGAGCTGTTTTTT. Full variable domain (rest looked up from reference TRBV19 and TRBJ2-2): DGGITQSPKYLFRKEGQNVTLSCEQNLNHDAMYWYRQDPGQGLRLIYYSQIVNDFQKGDIAEGYSVSREKKESFPLTVTSAQKNPTAFYLCASTLNRGPGELFFGEGSRLTVL.

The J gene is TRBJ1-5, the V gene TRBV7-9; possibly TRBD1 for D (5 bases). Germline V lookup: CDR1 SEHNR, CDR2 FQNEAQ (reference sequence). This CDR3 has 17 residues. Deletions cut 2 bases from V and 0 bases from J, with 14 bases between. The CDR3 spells CASSLISGGYSNQPQHF. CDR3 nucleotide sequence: TGTGCCAGCAGCTTAATCTCGGGGGGTTATAGCAATCAGCCCCAGCATTTT.

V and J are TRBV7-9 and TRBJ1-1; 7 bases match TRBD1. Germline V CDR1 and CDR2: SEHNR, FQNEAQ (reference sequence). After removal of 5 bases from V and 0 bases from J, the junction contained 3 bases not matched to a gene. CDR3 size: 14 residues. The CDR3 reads CASSTTGLNTEAFF. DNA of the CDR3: TGTGCCAGCAGCACGACAGGGTTGAACACTGAAGCTTTCTTT. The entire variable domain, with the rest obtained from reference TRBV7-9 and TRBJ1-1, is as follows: DTGVSQNPRHKITKRGQNVTFRCDPISEHNRLYWYRQTLGQGPEFLTYFQNEAQLEKSRLLSDRFSAERPKGSFSTLEIQRTEQGDSAMYLCASSTTGLNTEAFFGQGTRLTVV.

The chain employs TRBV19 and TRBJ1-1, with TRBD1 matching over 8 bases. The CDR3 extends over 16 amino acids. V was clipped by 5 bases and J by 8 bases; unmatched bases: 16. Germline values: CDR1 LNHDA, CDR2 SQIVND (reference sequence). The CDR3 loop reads CASSFWTGWGRMEAFF. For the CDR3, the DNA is TGTGCCAGTAGTTTCTGGACAGGGTGGGGGAGAATGGAAGCTTTCTTT.

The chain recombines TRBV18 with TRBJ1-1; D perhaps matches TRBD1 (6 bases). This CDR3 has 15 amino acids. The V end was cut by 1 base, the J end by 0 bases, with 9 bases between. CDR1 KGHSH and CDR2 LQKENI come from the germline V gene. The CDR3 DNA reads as TGTGCCAGCTCACCACGGACAGCCGTGAACACTGAAGCTTTCTTT. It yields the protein CASSPRTAVNTEAFF.